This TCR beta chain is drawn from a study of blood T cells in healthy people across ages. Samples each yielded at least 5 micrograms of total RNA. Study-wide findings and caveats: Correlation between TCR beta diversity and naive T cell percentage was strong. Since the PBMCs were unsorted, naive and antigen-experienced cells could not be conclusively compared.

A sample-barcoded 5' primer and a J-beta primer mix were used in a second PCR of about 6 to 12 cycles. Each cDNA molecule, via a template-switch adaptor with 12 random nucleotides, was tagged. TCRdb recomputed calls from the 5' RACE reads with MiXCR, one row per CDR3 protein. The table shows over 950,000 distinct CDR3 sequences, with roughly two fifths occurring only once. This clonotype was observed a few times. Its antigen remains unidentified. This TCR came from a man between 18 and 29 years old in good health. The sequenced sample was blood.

CDR3: CAIRDISNYGYTF. As DNA, the CDR3 is TGTGCCATTCGGGACATCTCTAACTATGGCTACACCTTC. The chain combines TRBV10-3 with TRBJ1-2, with a possible D match to TRBD1 (6 bases). V lost 9 bases and J 0 bases, leaving 11 bases between the germline ends. The germline V gene has CDR1 ENHRY and CDR2 SYGVKD. The CDR3 loop spans 13 amino acids.